This T cell receptor (beta chain) was captured by sequencing in a study of identical twins. Study-wide findings and caveats: Its conclusions, products of cross-sectional statistical analysis, did not come from following the same donors. There were fewer insertions in abundant cord blood beta clonotypes, but memory repertoires showed no such pattern.

A universal primer site was added by template switching, and unique molecular identifiers were carried by the cDNA. Using its own MiXCR run on the 5' RACE reads, TCRdb lists one record per CDR3 protein. The sample shows 500,000 or so distinct CDR3 sequences, under 25% of them seen only once. The V end lost 5 bases, the J end lost 2 bases, and 11 bases lay between the germline ends. The germline V gene has CDR1 LNHDA and CDR2 SQIVND (reference sequence). This CDR3 region has 14 residues. In its sample, this clonotype was seen a few times. No antigen is known for it. The sample also formed part of further work on T cells expressing NK-cell markers.

The chain uses TRBV19 and TRBJ2-3; D ambiguous. The source material was CD4+ T cells sorted from blood. This clonotype was obtained from a woman under 30 in good health. The CDR3 DNA reads as TGTGCCAGTAGTCTCAAGTCCGACACAGATACGCAGTATTTT. The encoded protein is CASSLKSDTDTQYF.